What follows is one TCR beta chain and its context. The record originates from a study of cytomegalovirus exposure and HLA in healthy donors. The PCR made use of 60 Vbeta and 13 Jbeta primers. Here immunoSEQ multiplex PCR was the method, and the copy in TCRdb shows in-frame clones only, minus some. The table records roughly 160,000 clones, approximately 83% of them present only once. The CDR3 contains 15 residues. The germline V gene encodes CDR1 SGHTA and CDR2 FQGNSA. Trimming took 5 bases from V and 3 from J, leaving 17 bases between them. Sequencing input: PBMCs. This chain links TRBV7-2 with TRBJ2-7; D possibly corresponds to TRBD2 (6 bases). This sequence originates from a boy aged 2 to 9 in good health and CMV-seronegative. CDR3: CASSQVGGNRYEQYF. The CDR3 DNA reads as TGTGCCAGCAGCCAAGTCGGGGGTAATCGCTACGAGCAGTACTTC.